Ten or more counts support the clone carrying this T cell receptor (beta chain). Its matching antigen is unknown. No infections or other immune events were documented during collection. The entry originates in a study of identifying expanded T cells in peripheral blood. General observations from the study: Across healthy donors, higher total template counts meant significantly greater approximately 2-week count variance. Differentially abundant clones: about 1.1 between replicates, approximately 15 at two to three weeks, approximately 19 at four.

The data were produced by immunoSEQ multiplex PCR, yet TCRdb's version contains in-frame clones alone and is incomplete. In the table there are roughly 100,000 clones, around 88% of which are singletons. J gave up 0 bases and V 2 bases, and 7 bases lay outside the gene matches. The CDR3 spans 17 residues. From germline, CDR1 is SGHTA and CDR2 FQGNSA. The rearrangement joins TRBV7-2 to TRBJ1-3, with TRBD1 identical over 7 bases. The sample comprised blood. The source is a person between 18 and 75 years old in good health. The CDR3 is CASSLYSGGGSGNTIYF. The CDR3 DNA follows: TGTGCCAGCAGCTTATATTCAGGGGGAGGCTCTGGAAACACCATATATTTT.